The 24 T cell receptor beta chains in this list originate from one sample, sequenced in a study of cytomegalovirus exposure and HLA in healthy donors. Both 60 Vbeta primers and 13 Jbeta primers went into the PCR. TCRdb's copy holds only in-frame clones and misses some; the assay was immunoSEQ multiplex PCR. Of around 170,000 clones listed, 84% were seen once; the top ten hold 0.38%. Sequenced material: PBMCs. The receptor set was obtained from a boy younger than 10 in good health and CMV-seronegative.

The chain uses TRBV7-9 and TRBJ2-7; possibly TRBD1 for D (6 bases). This CDR3 spans 16 amino acids. Trimming took off 4 bases at V and 0 bases at J, with 16 bases between the two ends. Germline assignment: CDR1 SEHNR and CDR2 FQNEAQ (reference sequence). CDR3 loop: CASSSPTGSNSYEQYF. CDR3 coding DNA: TGTGCCAGCAGCTCCCCGACAGGCAGTAACTCCTACGAGCAGTACTTC. Using reference TRBV7-9 and TRBJ2-7 for the parts outside the CDR3, the full variable domain is DTGVSQNPRHKITKRGQNVTFRCDPISEHNRLYWYRQTLGQGPEFLTYFQNEAQLEKSRLLSDRFSAERPKGSFSTLEIQRTEQGDSAMYLCASSSPTGSNSYEQYFGPGTRLTVT.

V is TRBV2 and J is TRBJ2-7, with 8 bases identical to TRBD1. V lost 7 bases and J lost 3; bases outside the gene matches: 5. The CDR3 loop spans 13 amino acids. The V gene's germline CDR1 is SNHLY and CDR2 FYNNEI. Here the CDR3 DNA reads TGTGCCAGCATTGGGACAGGCTACTACGAGCAGTACTTC. Its translation is CASIGTGYYEQYF.

CDR3 in DNA: TGTGCCAGCTCGCCTCGGAGGGGGAGGGACAACTATGGCTACACCTTC. This codes for CASSPRRGRDNYGYTF. This sequence joins TRBV18 and TRBJ1-2, with a possible D match to TRBD1 (6 bases). Trimming left V 6 bases short and J 2 bases short, with 19 bases between. Germline lookup yields CDR1 KGHSH and CDR2 LQKENI. The CDR3 runs to 16 residues.

The genes are TRBV10-1 and TRBJ2-7; 10 nucleotides match TRBD1. The germline gives CDR1 WNHNN, CDR2 SYGVQD (reference sequence). The CDR3 consists of 15 residues. V shed 6 bases, J shed 4 bases, and the junction held 9 bases outside the gene matches. The CDR3 DNA is TGCGCCAGCAGAAGCGGGACAGGGGTAAGGTACGAGCAGTACTTC. The encoded protein is CASRSGTGVRYEQYF.

This clone was seen a handful of times. This rearrangement joins TRBV6-1 to TRBJ2-1, with D perhaps matching TRBD2 (5 bases). Germline V gene lookup returns CDR1 MNHNS and CDR2 SASEGT. The V end lost 2 bases, the J end lost 7 bases, and 9 bases lay between the germline ends. The CDR3 runs to 13 residues. CDR3 in DNA: TGTGCCAGCAGTGAAAGCGAGCGGAATGAGCAGTTCTTC. As protein: CASSESERNEQFF.

The V and J genes are TRBV5-1 and TRBJ2-7; D possibly corresponds to TRBD1 (5 bases). The germline gives CDR1 SGHRS, CDR2 YFSETQ. Trimming stripped 0 bases from V and 2 bases from J, with 15 bases between. The CDR3 spans 16 residues. CDR3 protein: CASSLVGAALAYEQYF. Written as DNA, the CDR3 is TGCGCCAGCAGCTTGGTAGGGGCGGCCCTCGCCTACGAGCAGTACTTC.

J is TRBJ2-3 and V is TRBV7-9, with D perhaps TRBD1 (5 bases). CDR1 SEHNR and CDR2 FQNEAQ come from the germline V gene (reference sequence). This CDR3 region has 15 residues. V gave up 3 bases and J gave up 2 bases, with 12 bases separating them. The CDR3 loop is CASSFKGPLTDTQYF. In nucleotides, the CDR3 is TGTGCCAGCAGCTTTAAGGGGCCCCTCACAGATACGCAGTATTTT. Full variable domain (rest looked up from reference TRBV7-9 and TRBJ2-3): DTGVSQNPRHKITKRGQNVTFRCDPISEHNRLYWYRQTLGQGPEFLTYFQNEAQLEKSRLLSDRFSAERPKGSFSTLEIQRTEQGDSAMYLCASSFKGPLTDTQYFGPGTRLTVL.

This chain uses TRBV7-9 with TRBJ2-3, with D possibly matching TRBD2 (6 bases). CDR1 is SEHNR, CDR2 FQNEAQ, per germline (reference sequence). This CDR3 has 14 amino acids. Trimming left V 10 bases short and J 4 bases short, with 18 bases between. CDR3 sequence: CATQPGARSDTQYF. In nucleotides, the CDR3 is TGTGCCACCCAGCCGGGAGCGAGGTCAGATACGCAGTATTTT.

The CDR3 DNA is TGTGCCAGCAGCTTAAATCTAGCCTTTCATAATGAGCAGTTCTTC. Amino acid sequence: CASSLNLAFHNEQFF. The chain joins TRBV5-8 to TRBJ2-1, with D possibly matching TRBD2 (5 bases). V was cut by 2 bases and J by 7 bases, with 16 bases left in between. CDR3 length: 15 amino acids. The germline gives CDR1 SGHTS, CDR2 YDEGEE.

This clone has more than one count but fewer than ten. This rearrangement joins TRBV6-5 to TRBJ2-7; TRBD1 aligns across 7 bases. This CDR3 contains 15 residues. The germline V gene encodes CDR1 MNHEY and CDR2 SVGAGI. J gave up 2 bases and V 7 bases, and 11 bases lay outside the gene matches. The CDR3 loop is CASTDQPGQPYEQYF. The CDR3 nucleotides read TGTGCCAGCACCGACCAACCGGGACAGCCCTACGAGCAGTACTTC.

The chain recombines TRBV6-1 with TRBJ1-1; D gene uncertain. Trimming pared 6 bases from V and 5 bases from J, leaving 10 bases between. This CDR3 spans 12 amino acids. In germline, CDR1 is MNHNS, CDR2 SASEGT. The CDR3 bases are TGTGCCAGCAGGGGCGACGGAACTGAAGCTTTCTTT. This encodes CASRGDGTEAFF.

This clone showed up just once. The chain carries TRBV9 and TRBJ1-3, with TRBD1 as a possible D gene (5 bases). This CDR3 has 13 amino acids. Per germline, CDR1 SGDLS and CDR2 YYNGEE. The germline V and J ends were trimmed by 4 bases and 3 bases, with 8 bases remaining between them. CDR3 region: CASSPDIGNTIYF. Written as DNA, the CDR3 is TGTGCCAGCAGCCCGGACATTGGAAACACCATATATTTT. Supplemented by reference TRBV9 and TRBJ1-3, the full variable domain reads DSGVTQTPKHLITATGQRVTLRCSPRSGDLSVYWYQQSLDQGLQFLIQYYNGEERAKGNILERFSAQQFPDLHSELNLSSLELGDSALYFCASSPDIGNTIYFGEGSWLTVV.

This clone is a singleton in its sample. The chain couples TRBV4-1 to TRBJ1-5; 8 positions agree with TRBD1. This CDR3 comprises 15 residues. Looked up from germline, CDR1 is MGHRA and CDR2 is YSYEKL. The junction had 3 bases not matched to a gene; V was cut back by 3 bases and J by 2 bases. The DNA for the CDR3 is TGCGCCAGCAGCCAGGGGGGACAGGGCAATCAGCCCCAGCATTTT. It is translated as CASSQGGQGNQPQHF.

The chain uses TRBV5-1 and TRBJ2-1, with 8 nucleotides matching TRBD2. The length of the CDR3 is 16 residues. J gave up 0 bases and V 0 bases, and 2 bases lay outside the gene matches. The germline V gene has CDR1 SGHRS and CDR2 YFSETQ. The DNA of the CDR3 is TGCGCCAGCAGCTTGGACAGCGGGAGCTCCTACAATGAGCAGTTCTTC. Amino acids: CASSLDSGSSYNEQFF.

The chain uses TRBV19 and TRBJ1-2, with 7 nucleotides matching TRBD1. The CDR3 is 15 amino acids. From germline, CDR1 is LNHDA and CDR2 SQIVND (reference sequence). Unmatched junction bases numbered 8, after V lost 3 bases and J lost 4 bases. The CDR3 nucleotides are TGTGCCAGTAGTATTACACGGGACAGACCCTATGGCTACACCTTC. Its protein product is CASSITRDRPYGYTF. Full variable domain (outside the CDR3, taken from reference TRBV19 and TRBJ1-2): DGGITQSPKYLFRKEGQNVTLSCEQNLNHDAMYWYRQDPGQGLRLIYYSQIVNDFQKGDIAEGYSVSREKKESFPLTVTSAQKNPTAFYLCASSITRDRPYGYTFGSGTRLTVV.

This clone was picked up one time. The chain is built from TRBV19 and TRBJ1-2; 9 bases are shared with TRBD1. Trimming cost V 4 bases and J 3 bases; bases outside gene matches: 0. CDR3 size: 13 residues. Germline CDR1 is LNHDA and CDR2 is SQIVND (reference sequence). The CDR3 sequence is CASSRDRDYGYTF. The CDR3, as DNA: TGTGCCAGTAGTAGGGACAGGGACTATGGCTACACCTTC. Full variable domain (missing parts from reference TRBV19 and TRBJ1-2): DGGITQSPKYLFRKEGQNVTLSCEQNLNHDAMYWYRQDPGQGLRLIYYSQIVNDFQKGDIAEGYSVSREKKESFPLTVTSAQKNPTAFYLCASSRDRDYGYTFGSGTRLTVV.

The genes are TRBV9 and TRBJ2-7, with D unresolved. This CDR3 has 15 amino acids. V gave up 0 bases and J gave up 0 bases, with 10 bases separating them. Germline CDR1 is SGDLS and CDR2 is YYNGEE. CDR3 sequence: CASSVGLVGSYEQYF. CDR3 coding DNA: TGTGCCAGCAGCGTAGGCCTAGTCGGCTCCTACGAGCAGTACTTC.

The CDR3 DNA reads TGTGCCAGCAGCTTAGGGGGAGACACCGGTGGTCAGCCCCAGCATTTT. As protein: CASSLGGDTGGQPQHF. This rearrangement joins TRBV11-2 to TRBJ1-5; D is ambiguous. With 1 base removed from V and 6 bases from J, the gap between germline ends came to 16 bases. This CDR3 comprises 16 residues. Germline V gene sequence: CDR1 SGHAT, CDR2 FQNNGV.

The CDR3 DNA sequence: TGCGCCAGCAGCCAACCCGGGGGTTTTCAGTACTTC. It codes for CASSQPGGFQYF. V usage is TRBV4-1 and J usage is TRBJ2-5, with D possibly matching TRBD2 (6 bases). V lost 2 bases and J 11 bases, leaving 12 bases between the germline ends. Germline V gene lookup returns CDR1 MGHRA and CDR2 YSYEKL. The length of the CDR3 is 12 residues.

The chain carries TRBV18 and TRBJ2-2, with TRBD1 matching 10 bases. Unmatched junction bases numbered 1, after V lost 3 bases and J lost 3 bases. CDR1 is KGHSH, CDR2 LQKENI, per germline. This CDR3 region has 15 residues. CDR3 loop: CASSPGTGDTGELFF. For the CDR3, the DNA is TGTGCCAGCTCACCCGGGACAGGGGACACCGGGGAGCTGTTTTTT. The full variable domain, its missing parts supplied by reference TRBV18 and TRBJ2-2, is NAGVMQNPRHLVRRRGQEARLRCSPMKGHSHVYWYRQLPEEGLKFMVYLQKENIIDESGMPKERFSAEFPKEGPSILRIQQVVRGDSAAYFCASSPGTGDTGELFFGEGSRLTVL.

J is TRBJ2-7 and V is TRBV15, with TRBD1 matching over 8 bases. The CDR3 runs to 15 residues. Germline CDR1 is LNHNV and CDR2 is YYDKDF (reference sequence). V lost 3 bases to trimming and J lost 2 bases; unmatched junction nucleotides: 6. The CDR3 sequence: CATSSPRGRPYEQYF. CDR3 DNA: TGTGCCACCAGCAGTCCCAGGGGGCGACCCTACGAGCAGTACTTC.

This chain connects TRBV5-1 to TRBJ2-5; D perhaps matches TRBD1 (5 bases). This CDR3 contains 15 residues. V was shortened by 8 bases and J by 4 bases, with 21 bases between the two germline ends. Germline V gene sequence: CDR1 SGHRS, CDR2 YFSETQ. CDR3 in amino acids: CASSFQGVAPETQYF. CDR3 DNA sequence: TGCGCCAGTTCCTTCCAGGGTGTGGCTCCAGAGACCCAGTACTTC.

The chain carries TRBV15 and TRBJ2-3; TRBD1 aligns across 8 bases. Germline lookup yields CDR1 LNHNV and CDR2 YYDKDF (reference sequence). Trimming removed 3 bases from V and 3 bases from J; junction bases left unmatched: 5. The CDR3 loop spans 15 amino acids. The CDR3 region has the DNA TGTGCCACCAGCAGGTCAGGGGGCGGAACAGATACGCAGTATTTT. Protein sequence: CATSRSGGGTDTQYF. The full variable domain, rest sourced from reference TRBV15 and TRBJ2-3, is DAMVIQNPRYQVTQFGKPVTLSCSQTLNHNVMYWYQQKSSQAPKLLFHYYDKDFNNEADTPDNFQSRRPNTSFCFLDIRSPGLGDTAMYLCATSRSGGGTDTQYFGPGTRLTVL.

This chain uses TRBV2 with TRBJ2-1, with 7 bases identical to TRBD2. Germline CDR1 is SNHLY and CDR2 is FYNNEI. There are 16 residues in the CDR3. V lost 5 bases and J lost 6; bases outside the gene matches: 13. CDR3 sequence (DNA): TGTGCCAGCAGTTCCCCCTGGGGGGGTAGGGGCAATGAGCAGTTCTTC. Its protein product is CASSSPWGGRGNEQFF.